This TCR beta chain was obtained from a study of response to subunit inactivated influenza vaccine. Study outcomes and limitations: A suggestion made by the authors is that each seasonal influenza vaccination recruits few new T cells.

Only a few counts were recorded for this clonotype. Its target is unknown. CDR3 length: 12 amino acids. Germline lookup yields CDR1 DFQATT and CDR2 SNEGSKA (reference sequence). Between the trimmed V and J ends, which lost 2 bases and 5 bases, there was a span of 10 bases. TCRdb itself ran the RT-PCR reads through MiXCR, one entry per CDR3 protein. The profile shows 400,000 to 550,000 distinct CDR3 sequences, 25% of them singletons. The TCR originated in a man between 50 and 59 years old who received an inactivated influenza vaccine. The sequenced sample was CD4+ T cells sorted from PBMCs, obtained 5 days after vaccination. J is TRBJ2-7 and V is TRBV20-1, with TRBD2 as a possible D gene (6 bases). The CDR3 region is CSARPGAHEQYF. The CDR3 nucleotides read TGCAGTGCTAGACCGGGAGCCCACGAGCAGTACTTC.